This is a list of T cell receptor beta chains from one sample in a study of T cell responses to AZD1222 COVID-19 vaccine. Profiled with immunoSEQ multiplex PCR; TCRdb holds only in-frame clones, not every one. The sample comprises 150,000 to 180,000 clones, 90% of which are singletons, and 1.5% to 2% rests with the top ten. Source: peripheral blood, taken on day 0 of AZD1222 vaccination. These receptors were collected from an adult in good health. The CDR3 runs from the conserved cysteine through the conserved F or W.

>TRBV14|TRBJ1-1
CASRAGVRNTEAFF
>TRBV28|TRBJ2-7
CASSMVRDRGHHEQYF
>TRBV10-3|TRBJ2-1
CAISEFGTGMTSITYNEQFF
>TRBV3-1/TRBV3-2|TRBJ1-2
CASSRGIDYGYTF
>TRBV14|TRBJ2-1
CASSQAAQGYNEQFF
>TRBV28|TRBJ1-3
CASSSYGTVSGNTIYF
>TRBV27|TRBJ2-4
CASSSLGTAKNIQYF
>TRBV5-5|TRBJ2-7
CASSYSPTGVPYYEQYF
>TRBV27|TRBJ1-6
CASSSSGRGRSPLHF
>TRBV7-2|TRBJ2-4
CASSLGLAAEVRNIQYF
>TRBV6-2/TRBV6-3|TRBJ1-2
CASSRGNYGYTF
>TRBV19|TRBJ1-1
CASSIQVNTEAFF
>TRBV7-9|TRBJ1-2
CASSGGTGYFDGYTF
>TRBV5-6|TRBJ2-4
CASSLPDRGLVKNIQYF
>TRBV27|TRBJ2-2
CASSARVNTGELFF
>TRBV6-5|TRBJ2-7
CASSLPGSIHEQYF
>TRBV5-8|TRBJ1-1
CASSFVGGRRSEAFF